The present T cell receptor beta chain was sequenced within a study of tumour-infiltrating T cells in Burkitt lymphoma. Study in general: Productive clonality predicted overall and progression-free survival.

Here immunoSEQ multiplex PCR was the method, and the copy in TCRdb shows in-frame clones only, minus some. The sample has 2,000 to 3,000 clones; roughly 88% are singletons. CDR3 length: 13 residues. Between the trimmed V and J ends, which lost 0 bases and 1 base, there was a span of 4 bases. Germline V lookup: CDR1 SQVTM, CDR2 ANQGSEA. Sample: tumor tissue. The receptor's source is a human donor with diffuse large B-cell lymphoma. The rearrangement links TRBV29-1 to TRBJ2-4; D unresolved. CDR3: CSVEEGAKNIQYF. In DNA form, the CDR3 reads TGCAGCGTTGAAGAAGGGGCCAAAAACATTCAGTACTTC.